This T cell receptor (beta chain) was found in a study of T cell responses to AZD1222 COVID-19 vaccine. As for the study in general: Second doses that came at about 4 or about 12 weeks were put together. Regarding the study as a whole: Spike-specific TCR breadth and depth rose after two AZD1222 doses. After the peak T cell response, and only then, were repertoires sampled. Donors, mostly white British, included more females; clonal diversity was possibly underestimated.

Concerning this clone: Its target is not known.

Profiled with immunoSEQ multiplex PCR; TCRdb holds only in-frame clones, not every one. This sample yields about 120,000 clones, of which roughly 90% are seen a single time; roughly 4.5% belongs to the top ten. V trimming: 5 bases; J trimming: 3 bases; junction bases outside the gene matches: 11. The CDR3 runs 17 residues. Germline loops: CDR1 MNHEY, CDR2 SMNVEV (reference sequence). The TCR originated in an adult in good health. J is TRBJ1-5 and V is TRBV27, with 9 nucleotides matching TRBD1. The starting material was peripheral blood, obtained on day 0 of AZD1222 vaccination. The CDR3 DNA reads as TGTGCCAGCAGTCCCCGTTGGACAGGGGAACCCAATCAGCCCCAGCATTTT. Its translation is CASSPRWTGEPNQPQHF.